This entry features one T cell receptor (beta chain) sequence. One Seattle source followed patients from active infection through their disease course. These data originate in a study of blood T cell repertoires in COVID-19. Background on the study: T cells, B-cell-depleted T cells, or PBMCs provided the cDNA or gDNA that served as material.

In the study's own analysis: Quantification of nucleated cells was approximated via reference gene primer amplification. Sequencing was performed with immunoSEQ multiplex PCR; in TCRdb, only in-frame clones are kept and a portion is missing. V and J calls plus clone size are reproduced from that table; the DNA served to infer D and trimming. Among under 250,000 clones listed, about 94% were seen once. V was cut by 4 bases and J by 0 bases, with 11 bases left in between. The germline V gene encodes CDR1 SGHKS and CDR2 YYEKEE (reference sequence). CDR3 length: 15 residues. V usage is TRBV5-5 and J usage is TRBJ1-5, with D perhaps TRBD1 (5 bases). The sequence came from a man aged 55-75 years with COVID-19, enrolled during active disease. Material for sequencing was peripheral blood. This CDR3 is CASSHQGFSNQPQHF. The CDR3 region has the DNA TGTGCCAGCAGCCACCAGGGCTTTAGCAATCAGCCCCAGCATTTT. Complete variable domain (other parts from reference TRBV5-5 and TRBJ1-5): DAGVTQSPTHLIKTRGQQVTLRCSPISGHKSVSWYQQVLGQGPQFIFQYYEKEERGRGNFPDRFSARQFPNYSSELNVNALLLGDSALYLCASSHQGFSNQPQHFGDGTRLSIL.